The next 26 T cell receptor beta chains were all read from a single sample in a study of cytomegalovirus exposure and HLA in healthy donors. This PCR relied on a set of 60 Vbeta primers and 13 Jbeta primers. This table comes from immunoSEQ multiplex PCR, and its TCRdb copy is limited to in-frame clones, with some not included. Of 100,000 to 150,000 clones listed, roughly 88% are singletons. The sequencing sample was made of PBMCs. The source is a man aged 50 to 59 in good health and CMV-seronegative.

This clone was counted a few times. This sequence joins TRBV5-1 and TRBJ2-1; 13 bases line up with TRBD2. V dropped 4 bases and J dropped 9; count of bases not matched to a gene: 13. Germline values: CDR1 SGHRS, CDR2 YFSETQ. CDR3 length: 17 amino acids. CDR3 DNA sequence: TGCGCCAGCAGCCCTAACCCACTAGCGGGGGGGCGTCGTGAGCAGTTCTTC. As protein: CASSPNPLAGGRREQFF.

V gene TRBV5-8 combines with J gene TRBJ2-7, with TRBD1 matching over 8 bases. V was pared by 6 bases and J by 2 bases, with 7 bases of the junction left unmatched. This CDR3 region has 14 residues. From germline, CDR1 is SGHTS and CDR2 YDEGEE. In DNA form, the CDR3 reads TGTGCCAGCAACACGATGGGACAGGCCTACGAGCAGTACTTC. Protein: CASNTMGQAYEQYF.

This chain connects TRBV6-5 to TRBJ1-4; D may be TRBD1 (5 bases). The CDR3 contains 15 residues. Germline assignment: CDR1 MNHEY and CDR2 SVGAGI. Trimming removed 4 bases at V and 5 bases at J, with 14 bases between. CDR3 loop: CASSCSRGKNEKLFF. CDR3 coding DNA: TGTGCCAGCAGTTGCTCGCGGGGGAAAAATGAAAAACTGTTTTTT.

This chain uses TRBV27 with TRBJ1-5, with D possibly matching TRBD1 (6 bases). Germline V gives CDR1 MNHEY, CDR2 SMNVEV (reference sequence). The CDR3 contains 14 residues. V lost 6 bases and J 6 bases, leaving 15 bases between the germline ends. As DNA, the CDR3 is TGTGCCAGCAGATTACAGGGAGGAGGTCAGCCCCAGCATTTT. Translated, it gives CASRLQGGGQPQHF.

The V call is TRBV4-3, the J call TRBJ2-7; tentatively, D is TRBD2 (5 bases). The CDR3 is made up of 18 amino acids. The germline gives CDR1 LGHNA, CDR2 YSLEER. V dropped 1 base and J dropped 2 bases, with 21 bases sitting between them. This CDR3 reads CASSQAPRVSGRPYEQYF. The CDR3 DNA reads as TGCGCCAGCAGCCAAGCCCCGAGGGTTTCGGGCCGACCCTACGAGCAGTACTTC.

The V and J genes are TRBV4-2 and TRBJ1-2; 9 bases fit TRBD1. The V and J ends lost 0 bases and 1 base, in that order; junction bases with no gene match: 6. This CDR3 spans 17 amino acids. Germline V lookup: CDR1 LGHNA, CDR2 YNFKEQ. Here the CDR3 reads CASSQEGTGPFNYGYTF. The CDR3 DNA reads TGTGCCAGCAGCCAAGAGGGGACAGGGCCGTTTAACTATGGCTACACCTTC.

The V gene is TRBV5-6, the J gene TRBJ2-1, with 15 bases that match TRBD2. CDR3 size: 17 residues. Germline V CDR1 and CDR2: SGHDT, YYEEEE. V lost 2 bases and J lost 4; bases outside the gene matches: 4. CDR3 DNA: TGTGCCAGCAGCTTACTCGGACTAGCGGGGGGGTACAATGAGCAGTTCTTC. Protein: CASSLLGLAGGYNEQFF.

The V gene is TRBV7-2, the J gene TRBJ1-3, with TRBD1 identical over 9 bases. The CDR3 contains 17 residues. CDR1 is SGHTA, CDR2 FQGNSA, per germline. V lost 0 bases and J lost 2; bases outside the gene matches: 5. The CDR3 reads CASSLATTGGAGNTIYF. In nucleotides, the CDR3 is TGTGCCAGCAGCTTAGCTACGACAGGGGGGGCTGGAAACACCATATATTTT.

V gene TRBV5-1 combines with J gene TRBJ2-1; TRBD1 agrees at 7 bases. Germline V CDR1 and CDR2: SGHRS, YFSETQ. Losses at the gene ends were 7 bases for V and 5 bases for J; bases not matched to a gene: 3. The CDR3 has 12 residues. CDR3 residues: CASHDRDNEQFF. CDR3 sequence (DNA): TGCGCCAGCCACGACAGGGACAATGAGCAGTTCTTC. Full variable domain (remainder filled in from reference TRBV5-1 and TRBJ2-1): KAGVTQTPRYLIKTRGQQVTLSCSPISGHRSVSWYQQTPGQGLQFLFEYFSETQRNKGNFPGRFSGRQFSNSRSEMNVSTLELGDSALYLCASHDRDNEQFFGPGTRLTVL.

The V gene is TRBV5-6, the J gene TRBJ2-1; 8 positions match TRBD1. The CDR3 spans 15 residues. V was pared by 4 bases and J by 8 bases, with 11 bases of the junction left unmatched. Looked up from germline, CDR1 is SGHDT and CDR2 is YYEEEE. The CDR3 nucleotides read TGTGCCAGCAGCGGAGGGACAGGACACACGGATGAGCAGTTCTTC. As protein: CASSGGTGHTDEQFF.

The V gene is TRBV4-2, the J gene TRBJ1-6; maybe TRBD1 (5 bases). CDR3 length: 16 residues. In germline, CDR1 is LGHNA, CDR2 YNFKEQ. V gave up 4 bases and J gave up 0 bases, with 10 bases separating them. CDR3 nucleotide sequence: TGTGCCAGCAGCCTAACAGGTAGCTCCTATAATTCACCCCTCCACTTT. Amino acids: CASSLTGSSYNSPLHF.

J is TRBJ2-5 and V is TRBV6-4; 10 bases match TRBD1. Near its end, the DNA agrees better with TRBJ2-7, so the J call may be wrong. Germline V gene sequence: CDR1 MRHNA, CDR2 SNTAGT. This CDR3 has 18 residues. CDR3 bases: TGTGCCAGCTCCGCGTGTCCCGGGACAGGGGTGAGGGACTACGAGCAGTACTTC. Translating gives CASSACPGTGVRDYEQYF.

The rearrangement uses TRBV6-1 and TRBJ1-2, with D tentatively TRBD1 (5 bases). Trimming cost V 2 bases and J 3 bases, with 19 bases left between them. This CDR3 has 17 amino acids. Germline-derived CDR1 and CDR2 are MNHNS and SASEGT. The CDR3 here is CASSEIEPEGTHYGYTF. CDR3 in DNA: TGTGCCAGCAGTGAAATCGAGCCGGAGGGGACGCACTATGGCTACACCTTC.

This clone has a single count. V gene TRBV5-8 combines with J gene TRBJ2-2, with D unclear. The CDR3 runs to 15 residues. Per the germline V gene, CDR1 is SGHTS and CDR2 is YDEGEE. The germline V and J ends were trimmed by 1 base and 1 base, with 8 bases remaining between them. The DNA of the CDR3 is TGTGCCAGCAGCTTGCTACGGTTGAACACCGGGGAGCTGTTTTTT. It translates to CASSLLRLNTGELFF.

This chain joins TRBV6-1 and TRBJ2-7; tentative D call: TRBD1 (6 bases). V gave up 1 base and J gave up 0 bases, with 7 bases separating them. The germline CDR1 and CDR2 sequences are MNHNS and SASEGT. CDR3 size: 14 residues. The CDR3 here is CASSEGGGSYEQYF. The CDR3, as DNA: TGTGCCAGCAGTGAAGGAGGGGGCTCCTACGAGCAGTACTTC.

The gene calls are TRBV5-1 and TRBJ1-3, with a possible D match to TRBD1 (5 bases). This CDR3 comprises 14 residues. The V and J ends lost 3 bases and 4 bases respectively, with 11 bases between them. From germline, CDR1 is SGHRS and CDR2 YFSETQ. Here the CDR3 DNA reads TGCGCCAGCAGCTCCTCAGGGATGGGAAACACCATATATTTT. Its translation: CASSSSGMGNTIYF. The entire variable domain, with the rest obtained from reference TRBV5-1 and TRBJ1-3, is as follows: KAGVTQTPRYLIKTRGQQVTLSCSPISGHRSVSWYQQTPGQGLQFLFEYFSETQRNKGNFPGRFSGRQFSNSRSEMNVSTLELGDSALYLCASSSSGMGNTIYFGEGSWLTVV.

The CDR3 coding sequence is TGTGCCAGCAGTGCGGACAGGGGGGGAATAACTAATGAAAAACTGTTTTTT. As protein: CASSADRGGITNEKLFF. This rearrangement joins TRBV9 to TRBJ1-4, with 10 bases lining up with TRBD1. V lost 5 bases and J lost 1; bases outside the gene matches: 8. The CDR3 is 17 residues long. The germline V gene encodes CDR1 SGDLS and CDR2 YYNGEE.

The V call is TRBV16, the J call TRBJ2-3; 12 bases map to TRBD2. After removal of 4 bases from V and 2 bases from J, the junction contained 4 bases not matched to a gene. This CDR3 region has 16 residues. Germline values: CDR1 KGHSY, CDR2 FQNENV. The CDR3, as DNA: TGTGCCAGCAGCCTAGGGACTAGCGGGTACACAGATACGCAGTATTTT. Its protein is CASSLGTSGYTDTQYF.

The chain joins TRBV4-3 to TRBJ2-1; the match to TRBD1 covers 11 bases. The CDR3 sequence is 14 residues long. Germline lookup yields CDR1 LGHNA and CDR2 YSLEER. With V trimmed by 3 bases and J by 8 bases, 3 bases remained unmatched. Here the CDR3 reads CASSQWTGGDEQFF. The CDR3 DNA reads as TGCGCCAGCAGCCAGTGGACAGGGGGCGATGAGCAGTTCTTC.

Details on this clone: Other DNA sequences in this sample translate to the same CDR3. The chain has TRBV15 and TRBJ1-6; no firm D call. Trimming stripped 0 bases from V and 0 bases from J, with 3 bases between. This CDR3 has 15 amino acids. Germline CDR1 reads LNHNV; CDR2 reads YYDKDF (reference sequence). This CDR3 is CATSRDNSYNSPLHF. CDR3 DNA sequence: TGTGCCACCAGCAGAGACAACTCCTATAATTCACCCCTCCACTTT.

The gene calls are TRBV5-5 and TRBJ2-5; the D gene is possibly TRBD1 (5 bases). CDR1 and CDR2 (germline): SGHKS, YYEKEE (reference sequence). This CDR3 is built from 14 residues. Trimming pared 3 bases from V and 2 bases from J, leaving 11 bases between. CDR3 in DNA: TGTGCCAGCAGCTCCGGACATTTACAAGAGACCCAGTACTTC. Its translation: CASSSGHLQETQYF.

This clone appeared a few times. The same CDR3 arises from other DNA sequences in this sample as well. The CDR3 region is CASTREPDVSPLHF. The DNA of the CDR3 is TGTGCCAGCACCCGGGAGCCCGATGTATCACCCCTCCACTTT. This chain links TRBV6-1 with TRBJ1-6, with unresolved D. The CDR3 has 14 amino acids. Germline loops: CDR1 MNHNS, CDR2 SASEGT. V was cut by 7 bases and J by 10 bases, with 17 bases left in between.

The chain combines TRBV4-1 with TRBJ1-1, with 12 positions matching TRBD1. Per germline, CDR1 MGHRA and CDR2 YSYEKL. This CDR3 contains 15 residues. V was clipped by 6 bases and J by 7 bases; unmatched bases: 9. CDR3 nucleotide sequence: TGCGCCAGCAGAGGGACAGGGGGCATAGGACTTGAAGCTTTCTTT. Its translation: CASRGTGGIGLEAFF.

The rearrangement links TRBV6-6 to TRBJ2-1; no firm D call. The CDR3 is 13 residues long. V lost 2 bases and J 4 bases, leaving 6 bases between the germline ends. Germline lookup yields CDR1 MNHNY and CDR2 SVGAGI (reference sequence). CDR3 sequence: CASSYGLYNEQFF. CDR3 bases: TGTGCCAGCAGTTACGGTCTATACAATGAGCAGTTCTTC.

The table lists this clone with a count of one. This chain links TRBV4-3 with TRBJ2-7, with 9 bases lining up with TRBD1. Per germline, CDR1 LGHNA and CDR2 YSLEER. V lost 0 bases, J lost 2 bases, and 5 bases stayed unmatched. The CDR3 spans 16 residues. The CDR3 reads CASSQDRTGDAYEQYF. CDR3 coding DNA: TGCGCCAGCAGCCAAGATAGGACAGGGGATGCCTACGAGCAGTACTTC.

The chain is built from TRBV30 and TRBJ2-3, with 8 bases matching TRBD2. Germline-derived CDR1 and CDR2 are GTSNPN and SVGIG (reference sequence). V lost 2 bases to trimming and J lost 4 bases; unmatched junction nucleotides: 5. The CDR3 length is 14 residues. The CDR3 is CAWSTGGAADTQYF. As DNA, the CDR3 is TGTGCCTGGAGTACCGGGGGGGCGGCAGATACGCAGTATTTT. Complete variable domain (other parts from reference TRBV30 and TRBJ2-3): SQTIHQWPATLVQPVGSPLSLECTVEGTSNPNLYWYRQAAGRGLQLLFYSVGIGQISSEVPQNLSASRPQDRQFILSSKKLLLSDSGFYLCAWSTGGAADTQYFGPGTRLTVL.